A selection of T cell receptor beta chains follows, all from one sample in a study of early T cells in non-severe SARS-CoV-2 infection. TCRdb processed the 5' RACE reads anew with MiXCR; each CDR3 protein has one entry. The sample gives just under 60,000 distinct CDR3 sequences, more than 8.5% of which show up once; approximately 18% is in the top ten. The sequenced sample consisted of whole blood. The receptors were sampled from an adult who was a healthcare worker with PCR-confirmed SARS-CoV-2 infection or an uninfected control (not recorded which). CDR3s include the opening cysteine and the closing phenylalanine or tryptophan. A D gene is named only where the DNA matches it firmly. Size tells how often a clone was seen (once, few, many) or the class of an expanded clone, and some rows leave it out.

len	d_gene	v_gene	j_gene	abundance	CDR3nt	CDR3aa
13	-	TRBV20-1	TRBJ1-3	few	TGCAGTGCTAGCCAGGTCTCTGGAAACACCATATATTTT	CSASQVSGNTIYF
14	TRBD1	TRBV7-2	TRBJ2-7	few	TGTGCCAGCAGCTTAGGAGCAGGGGGCGTGAAGCAGTACTTC	CASSLGAGGVKQYF
14	-	TRBV4-1	TRBJ2-1	medium-sized	TGCGCCAGCAGCCACGGGTACCCGGCGGGTGAGCAGTTCTTC	CASSHGYPAGEQFF
19	TRBD2	TRBV11-3	TRBJ2-1	-	TGTGCCAGCAGCTTAGTCGCTAGCGGGAGGGTCCCCATTTTCGATGAGCAGTTCTTC	CASSLVASGRVPIFDEQFF
13	TRBD2	TRBV29-1	TRBJ2-1	-	TGCAGCGTTGAGCGGGAGGGCCTCAATGAGCAGTTCTTC	CSVEREGLNEQFF
12	-	TRBV2	TRBJ1-2	few	TGTGCCAGCACTCCTGATAACTATGGCTACACCTTC	CASTPDNYGYTF
16	-	TRBV9	TRBJ2-1	few	TGTGCCAGCAGCGTAGTAGGAGGGGGCCTGGACAATGAGCAGTTCTTC	CASSVVGGGLDNEQFF
14	TRBD1	TRBV20-1	TRBJ2-7	few	TGCAGTGCTAGAAGACAGGGGAGCTCCTACGAGCAGTACTTC	CSARRQGSSYEQYF
12	-	TRBV29-1	TRBJ2-5	few	TGCAGCGCGCTAGACAACCAAGAGACCCAGTACTTC	CSALDNQETQYF
16	TRBD2	TRBV7-9	TRBJ2-1	many	TGTGCCAGCCTCCCCCAGGGAGGGAGGGCCCACAATGAGCAGTTCTTC	CASLPQGGRAHNEQFF
13	-	TRBV2	TRBJ1-5	many	TGTGCCAGCAGGGGGAGTAGCAATCAGCCCCAGCATTTT	CASRGSSNQPQHF
13	-	TRBV6-5	TRBJ1-2	many	TGTGCCACCAACAGGGCACGGGGGTATGGCTACACCTTC	CATNRARGYGYTF
14	TRBD1	TRBV28	TRBJ1-2	many	TGTGCCAGCAGTTTAGGGGCAGGGGGCTATGGCTACACCTTC	CASSLGAGGYGYTF
13	TRBD1	TRBV29-1	TRBJ1-2	many	TGCAGCGTGGGACAGGGTGGGCCTTATGGCTACACCTTC	CSVGQGGPYGYTF
12	-	TRBV28	TRBJ1-2	many	TGTGCCAGCAGTTCACGACTTCAGGGCTACACCTTC	CASSSRLQGYTF
16	TRBD1	TRBV5-6	TRBJ2-7	-	TGTGCCAGCAGCTTGTTTAGTTGGGACAGGCTCCACGAGCAGTACTTC	CASSLFSWDRLHEQYF
15	TRBD1	TRBV4-1	TRBJ1-5	many	TGCGCCAGCAGCTCAGGGACAGCCGACAATCAGCCCCAGCATTTT	CASSSGTADNQPQHF
18	-	TRBV2	TRBJ1-4	few	TGTGCCAGCAGTGGGGGACCCCATGACAGGCTCGGAGGTGAAAAACTGTTTTTT	CASSGGPHDRLGGEKLFF
13	-	TRBV6-1	TRBJ1-1	-	TGTGCCAGCTCCACAGACAGGTACACTGAAGCTTTCTTT	CASSTDRYTEAFF
16	-	TRBV1	TRBJ1-3	many	TGCACCAGCAGCCACGGGGACAGGGCTGAAGGAAACACCATATATTTT	CTSSHGDRAEGNTIYF
15	-	TRBV11-2	TRBJ1-2	many	TGTGCCAGCAGCCCCCTAAGGACAGACCGATATGGCTACACCTTC	CASSPLRTDRYGYTF
9	-	TRBV29-1	TRBJ1-1	few	TGCAGCGTTGAAACTGAAGCTTTCTTT	CSVETEAFF
15	-	TRBV6-6	TRBJ2-3	-	TGTGCCAGCAGTTACCGGGGACCTAGCACAGATACGCAGTATTTT	CASSYRGPSTDTQYF
13	-	TRBV20-1	TRBJ2-1	many	TGCAGTGCTAGCGGGGGATTGGACAATGAGCAGTTCTTC	CSASGGLDNEQFF
22	TRBD2	TRBV20-1	TRBJ2-1	many	TGCAGTGCTAGAGCGGGACTAAGCGGGCCCAGGGCCCACCGTCCCTTCTACAATGAGCAGTTCTTC	CSARAGLSGPRAHRPFYNEQFF
16	TRBD2	TRBV10-2	TRBJ2-2	many	TGCGCCAGCAGACAACGTTGGCTAGCGGGATCCGGGGAGCTGTTTTTT	CASRQRWLAGSGELFF
15	TRBD2	TRBV12-3/TRBV12-4	TRBJ2-5	-	TGTGCCAGCAGTTTAGGCTCGGGAGGGAGAGAGACCCAGTACTTC	CASSLGSGGRETQYF
15	-	TRBV7-9	TRBJ2-5	few	TGTGCCAGCAGCTCTCCCCCAGCGATCACGGAGACCCAGTACTTC	CASSSPPAITETQYF
16	TRBD1	TRBV5-1	TRBJ1-4	-	TGCGCCAGCAGCTCCGGGACAGGGGGTGGTCATGAAAAACTGTTTTTT	CASSSGTGGGHEKLFF
15	-	TRBV3-1	TRBJ2-4	-	TGTGCCAGCAGCCGGGCAGGGAAAGTCGAAAACATTCAGTACTTC	CASSRAGKVENIQYF